The rows below give T cell receptor beta chains drawn from one sample of a study of blood T cell repertoires in COVID-19. Assay used: immunoSEQ multiplex PCR; TCRdb lists only in-frame clones, some missing. The data contain approximately 160,000 clones, about 80% of them seen just once; the ten biggest clones take up roughly 19%. Sequenced material: peripheral blood. The receptors come from a woman aged 80 or older with acute or convalescent COVID-19. CDR3s leave out the opening cysteine and the closing phenylalanine or tryptophan. Expanded clones get a size class; other rows say once, few or many, or leave the size out.

clone_size	v_call	j_call	cdr3_aa
.	TRBV11-2	TRBJ2-1	ASSLDLTASGFYNEQF
.	TRBV11-2	TRBJ2-7	ASSFLERTLYEQY
.	TRBV7-6	TRBJ2-2	ASSAYLAGGNTGELF
.	TRBV25-1	TRBJ1-6	ASARTGVNSPLH
.	TRBV7-4	TRBJ2-1	ASSCPFRLAGEYNEQF
.	TRBV19	TRBJ2-4	ASSPAGAKNIQY
.	TRBV4-3	TRBJ2-1	ASSQEAAGGSYNEQF
.	TRBV28	TRBJ2-5	ASTLKGGDQETQY
.	TRBV11-3	TRBJ2-2	ASSSTGVHTGELF
.	TRBV7-6	TRBJ2-2	ASSLVGRNTGELF
.	TRBV19	TRBJ1-4	ASSIGQGRNEKLF
.	TRBV7-3	TRBJ2-7	ASSSQGAGEQY
once	TRBV19	TRBJ1-1	ASQGQLNTEAF
.	TRBV10-3	TRBJ2-7	AISGSWGGRNEQY
.	TRBV24-1	TRBJ1-2	ATSDATGGMIYGYT
.	TRBV24-1	TRBJ2-1	ATGDRASGGQF
few	TRBV7-2	TRBJ2-7	ASSPGGDEQY
few	TRBV7-2	TRBJ1-2	ASSLVGQGARGYT
few	TRBV7-2	TRBJ2-7	ASSRLPTGDYEQY
.	TRBV12-3/TRBV12-4	TRBJ2-2	ASMPDTGELF
.	TRBV19	TRBJ2-1	ASSLLAGSTEQF
.	TRBV4-1	TRBJ2-5	ASSQGQLAGGETQY
.	TRBV7-7	TRBJ2-2	AIGRVGNTGELF
.	TRBV19	TRBJ2-3	ASSTTGSTDTQY
.	TRBV3-1/TRBV3-2	TRBJ1-1	ASSQAKQGSTEAF